This T cell receptor beta chain is from a study of Graves' ophthalmopathy and Graves' hyperthyroidism. Study-wide results and limits: The model's prediction of ophthalmopathy progression had 70.59% sensitivity and around 78% specificity.

This clonotype was found many times. Its antigen is currently unknown. Trimming left V 6 bases short and J 0 bases short, with 11 bases between. The CDR3 is 13 residues long. Germline V gene lookup returns CDR1 DFQATT and CDR2 SNEGSKA (reference sequence). RNA transcripts were the source from which TCR beta CDR3 regions were amplified. HTBI primers were used in a first-round RT-PCR, which preceded a second-round multiplex PCR. TCRdb fed the multiplex PCR reads into MiXCR, producing one record per CDR3 protein. The sample contains approximately 540,000 distinct CDR3 sequences, roughly 40% of which appear only once.

The origin of this receptor is an adult man with Graves' hyperthyroidism. What was sequenced was peripheral blood or thyroid tissue (not recorded which). V is TRBV20-1 and J is TRBJ1-1, with D unclear. CDR3 nucleotides: TGCAGTGCGAGGGCCCTCGTGAACACTGAAGCTTTCTTT. It codes for CSARALVNTEAFF.